This TCR beta chain is drawn from a study of long-term antiretroviral therapy in people with HIV. This CDR3 is built from 15 residues. Germline CDR1 reads MDHEN; CDR2 reads SYDVKM. With V trimmed by 5 bases and J by 2 bases, 8 bases remained unmatched. The run of the v3.0 immunoSEQ assay was at survey level. Here immunoSEQ multiplex PCR was the method, and the copy in TCRdb shows in-frame clones only, minus some. The profile shows about 41,000 clones, approximately 94% of them singletons. Source: unsorted PBMCs, taken roughly 9.4 years after starting antiretroviral therapy. This sequence originates from a man aged 25 to 40 with HIV. V and J are TRBV28 and TRBJ1-1; TRBD1 agrees at 7 bases. The CDR3: CASSTYRGSNTEAFF. As DNA, the CDR3 is TGTGCCAGCAGTACCTACAGGGGAAGTAACACTGAAGCTTTCTTT.